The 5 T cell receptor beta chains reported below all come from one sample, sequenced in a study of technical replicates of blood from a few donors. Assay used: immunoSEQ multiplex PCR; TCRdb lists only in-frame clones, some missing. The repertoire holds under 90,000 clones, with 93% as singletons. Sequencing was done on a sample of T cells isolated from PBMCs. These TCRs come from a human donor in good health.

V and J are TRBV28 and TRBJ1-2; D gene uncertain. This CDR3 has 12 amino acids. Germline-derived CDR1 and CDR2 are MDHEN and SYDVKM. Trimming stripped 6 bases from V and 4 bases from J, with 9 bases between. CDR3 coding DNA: TGTGCCAGCAGGGAGGCATCCTATGGCTACACCTTC. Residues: CASREASYGYTF.

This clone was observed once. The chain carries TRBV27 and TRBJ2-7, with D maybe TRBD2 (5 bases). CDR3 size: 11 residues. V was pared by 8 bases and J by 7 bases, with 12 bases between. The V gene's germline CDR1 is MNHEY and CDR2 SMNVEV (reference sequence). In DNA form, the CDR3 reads TGTGCCAGCGCGACGGGGAATGAGCAGTACTTC. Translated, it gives CASATGNEQYF.

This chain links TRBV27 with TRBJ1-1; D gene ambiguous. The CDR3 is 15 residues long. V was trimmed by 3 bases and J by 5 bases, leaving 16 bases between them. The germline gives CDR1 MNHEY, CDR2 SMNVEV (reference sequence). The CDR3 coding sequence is TGTGCCAGCAGTTTCCTGCCGCGGGGAGGGACTGAAGCTTTCTTT. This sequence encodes CASSFLPRGGTEAFF.

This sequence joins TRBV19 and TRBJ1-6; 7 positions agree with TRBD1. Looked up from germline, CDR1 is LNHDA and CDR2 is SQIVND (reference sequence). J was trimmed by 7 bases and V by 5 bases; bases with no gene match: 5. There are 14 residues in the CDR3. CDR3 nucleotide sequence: TGTGCCAGTAGTTCTTTCAGGGGGAATTCACCCCTCCACTTT. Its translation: CASSSFRGNSPLHF.

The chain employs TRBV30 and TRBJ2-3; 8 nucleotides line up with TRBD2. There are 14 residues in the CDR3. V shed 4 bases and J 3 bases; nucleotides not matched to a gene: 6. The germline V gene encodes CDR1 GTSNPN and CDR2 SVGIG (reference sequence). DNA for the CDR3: TGTGCCTGGAACCCCGCGGGGGGAACAGATACGCAGTATTTT. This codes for CAWNPAGGTDTQYF.